These T cell receptor beta chains were read from a single sample in a study of cytomegalovirus exposure and HLA in healthy donors. This table comes from immunoSEQ multiplex PCR, and its TCRdb copy is limited to in-frame clones, with some not included. The sample lists about 160,000 clones, 70% to 80% seen once, with roughly 3.6% in the top ten. Sample: PBMCs. The source is a human donor in good health. CDR3s leave out the opening cysteine and the closing phenylalanine or tryptophan. Clone size is stated in some rows and not others, as once, few, many or a class when expanded.

clone size	V gene	J gene	CDR3 length	CDR3 protein
.	TRBV6-1	TRBJ2-1	13	ASSDPPGLYGEQF
.	TRBV30	TRBJ2-7	10	ALNRGGYEQY
.	TRBV27	TRBJ2-7	10	ASSASSYEQY
.	TRBV28	TRBJ2-7	12	ASSELGGTYEQY
.	TRBV7-2	TRBJ2-5	16	ASSLSPRLAGGGGTQY
.	TRBV7-9	TRBJ2-7	17	ASSFSTSGRATVRYEQY
once	TRBV30	.	11	AWRQLAGYEQY
.	TRBV5-1	TRBJ1-1	12	ASRRDRGNTEAF
few	TRBV4-1	TRBJ2-6	15	ASRPGLAGVGANVLT
.	TRBV5-1	TRBJ2-1	13	ASTRPGQGYNEQF
.	TRBV7-9	TRBJ1-5	14	ASSPGQGDSNQPQH
.	TRBV11-2	TRBJ2-1	12	ATQRGGSVNEQF
once	TRBV14	TRBJ2-1	13	ASSPGLAGGWEQF
.	TRBV7-6	TRBJ2-1	15	ASSSMAPGASPNEQF
.	TRBV6-1	TRBJ2-1	11	ASRGGNYNEQF
.	TRBV27	TRBJ1-5	11	ASRQGYNQPQH
.	TRBV7-9	TRBJ2-1	14	ASSSSGSGPAGLGF
once	TRBV27	TRBJ2-1	13	ASSWTSGGAHEQF
.	TRBV7-2	TRBJ1-1	12	ASSPDRVSTEAF
.	TRBV5-1	TRBJ2-5	10	ASSRGQETQY
.	TRBV13	TRBJ2-1	12	ASARDSSYNEQF